The 16 T cell receptor beta chains reported below all come from one sample, sequenced in a study of CD8+CD57+ T cells in acquired aplastic anemia. The TCR beta profiling, which covered VDJ combination and CDR3 sequence, was carried out using genomic DNA as the template. TCRdb re-called the reads through MiXCR, storing one row per CDR3 protein. The sample consists of about 190,000 distinct CDR3 sequences, approximately 49% of them appearing once. The sample consisted of sorted CD4+, CD8+, or CD8+CD57+ T cells (not recorded which) from PBMCs. These receptors all come from a human donor in good health, serving as a control.

This clonotype showed up many times. V usage is TRBV7-2 and J usage is TRBJ2-2; D is uncertain. The V gene lost 8 bases and the J gene lost 0 bases, with 19 bases spanning the gap. The CDR3 runs to 17 residues. Germline V gene data show CDR1 as SGHTA and CDR2 as FQGNSA. DNA for the CDR3: TGTGCCAGCCGAAGTGGCATGTGGAACGCGAACACCGGGGAGCTGTTTTTT. It yields the protein CASRSGMWNANTGELFF.

The chain has TRBV7-8 and TRBJ1-6, with a weak D call TRBD1 (5 bases). CDR1 and CDR2 (germline): SGHVS, FQNEAQ. CDR3 size: 13 residues. With 4 bases removed from V and 10 bases from J, the gap between germline ends came to 11 bases. CDR3 loop: CASSWAGKSPLHF. DNA of the CDR3: TGTGCCAGCAGCTGGGCAGGGAAATCACCCCTCCACTTT.

The CDR3 sequence is CASSEPGLAGFYEQYF. CDR3 in DNA: TGCGCCAGCAGTGAACCGGGACTAGCGGGATTCTACGAGCAGTACTTC. The rearrangement links TRBV10-2 to TRBJ2-7, with TRBD2 matching 13 bases. Germline lookup yields CDR1 WSHSY and CDR2 SAAADI. CDR3 size: 16 residues. V dropped 3 bases and J dropped 3; count of bases not matched to a gene: 5.

This clonotype was detected many times. The chain links TRBV19 to TRBJ1-2; D is unclear. The length of the CDR3 is 11 residues. Trimming removed 6 bases at V and 6 bases at J, with 8 bases between. The V gene's germline CDR1 is LNHDA and CDR2 SQIVND (reference sequence). CDR3 nucleotides: TGTGCCAGTAGCCAATTCGATGGCTACACCTTC. This gives the protein CASSQFDGYTF.

This clonotype was counted many times. The chain uses TRBV28 and TRBJ2-5, with D perhaps TRBD1 (6 bases). Germline-derived CDR1 and CDR2 are MDHEN and SYDVKM. The CDR3 is made up of 13 amino acids. V was cut by 6 bases and J by 3 bases, with 11 bases left in between. The CDR3 loop is CASSDRPEETQYF. Written as DNA, the CDR3 is TGTGCCAGCAGCGACAGGCCTGAAGAGACCCAGTACTTC.

This clonotype was picked up many times. The chain carries TRBV7-9 and TRBJ2-5; no firm D call. The CDR3 loop spans 11 amino acids. Germline CDR1 SEHNR, CDR2 FQNEAQ (reference sequence). Trimming pared 5 bases from V and 1 base from J, leaving 2 bases between. This CDR3 is CASSLQETQYF. Written as DNA, the CDR3 is TGTGCCAGCAGCCTCCAAGAGACCCAGTACTTC.

This clonotype was counted many times. The chain employs TRBV12-3 or TRBV12-4 and TRBJ1-2; TRBD1 agrees at 9 bases. The CDR3 sequence is 14 residues long. V lost 6 bases, J lost 4 bases, and 6 bases stayed unmatched. CDR3 nucleotide sequence: TGTGCCAGCAGGACACAGGGGGCAGGCTATGGCTACACCTTC. Residues: CASRTQGAGYGYTF.

V gene TRBV28 combines with J gene TRBJ1-2; no definite D call. V was cut by 0 bases and J by 2 bases, with 16 bases left in between. Germline CDR1 is MDHEN and CDR2 is SYDVKM. This CDR3 contains 17 residues. The CDR3 here is CASSLWASSSYNYGYTF. Written as DNA, the CDR3 is TGTGCCAGCAGTTTATGGGCTTCGAGTTCCTACAACTATGGCTACACCTTC.

For this clonotype: Its ends do not fully match the called genes, so a read error is possible. The gene calls are TRBV6-1 and TRBJ1-3, with a possible D match to TRBD1 (5 bases). CDR1 and CDR2 from the germline V gene are MNHNS and SASEGT. The CDR3 loop spans 17 amino acids. CDR3 loop: CASSAGRATAGGNTVYF. In DNA, the CDR3 is TGTGCCAGCAGTGCTGGCAGAGCTACTGCGGGGGGAAACACCGTATATTTT.

The chain combines TRBV7-8 with TRBJ2-3, with TRBD1 matching over 7 bases. V lost 5 bases to trimming and J lost 6 bases; unmatched junction nucleotides: 5. The CDR3 contains 13 residues. Germline lookup yields CDR1 SGHVS and CDR2 FQNEAQ. CDR3 sequence: CASSLTGFDTQYF. The CDR3 nucleotides read TGTGCCAGCAGCCTGACAGGGTTTGATACGCAGTATTTT.

This rearrangement joins TRBV7-6 to TRBJ1-6; D unresolved. This CDR3 spans 14 amino acids. V was cut by 5 bases and J by 7 bases, with 12 bases left in between. Germline lookup yields CDR1 SGHVS and CDR2 FNYEAQ. CDR3 region: CASSPQVWNSPLHF. Here the CDR3 DNA reads TGTGCCAGCAGCCCCCAGGTTTGGAATTCACCCCTCCACTTT.

The table lists this clonotype with many counts. The chain employs TRBV10-2 and TRBJ1-4, with D uncertain. This CDR3 comprises 13 residues. Per the germline V gene, CDR1 is WSHSY and CDR2 is SAAADI. Trimming left V 6 bases short and J 6 bases short, with 11 bases between. The CDR3 nucleotides are TGCGCCAGCAGGTCGGGGATGGATGAAAAACTGTTTTTT. Residues: CASRSGMDEKLFF.

There are many counts of this clonotype. This could be a read error, since a much larger clone is one nucleotide away. V gene TRBV28 combines with J gene TRBJ1-2, with D tentatively TRBD1 (6 bases). The CDR3 spans 13 residues. Germline V lookup: CDR1 MDHEN, CDR2 SYDVKM. V dropped 2 bases and J dropped 4 bases, with 8 bases sitting between them. CDR3 coding DNA: TGTGCCAGCAGTTTAGGACAGAGCTATGGCTACACCTTC. It codes for CASSLGQSYGYTF.

CDR3 amino acids: CASSYGTGPLYEQYF. CDR3 DNA sequence: TGTGCCAGCAGCTACGGGACAGGACCACTCTACGAGCAGTACTTC. This chain connects TRBV7-9 to TRBJ2-7; 8 bases align to TRBD1. V lost 4 bases to trimming and J lost 3 bases; unmatched junction nucleotides: 8. There are 15 residues in the CDR3. The germline CDR1 and CDR2 sequences are SEHNR and FQNEAQ (reference sequence).

The chain couples TRBV9 to TRBJ2-3, with 10 bases lining up with TRBD2. V trimming: 7 bases; J trimming: 9 bases; junction bases outside the gene matches: 14. The germline V gene encodes CDR1 SGDLS and CDR2 YYNGEE. The CDR3 covers 15 residues. The CDR3 DNA sequence: TGTGCCAGCGGCACTCTAGCGGGGGTGGGGGACACGCAGTATTTT. The encoded protein is CASGTLAGVGDTQYF.

This chain links TRBV25-1 with TRBJ1-5, with D tentatively TRBD1 (5 bases). The V end was cut by 7 bases, the J end by 4 bases, with 14 bases between. This CDR3 spans 14 amino acids. Germline V CDR1 and CDR2: MGHDK, SYGVNS. The CDR3 spells CASTGAGGNQPQHF. CDR3 nucleotide sequence: TGTGCCAGCACCGGGGCAGGCGGAAATCAGCCCCAGCATTTT.